This T cell receptor (beta chain) was found in a study of CD8+ T cells in alopecia areata. Study at large: Female C3H/HeJ mice aged about 6-10 weeks were given skin from C3H/HeJ graft donors, about 6-13 months old, that had spontaneous alopecia.

This clone turned up a few times. Its antigen is not identified. The gene symbols are mouse symbols. Extracted RNA was reverse transcribed, and the resulting cDNA served as sequencing template. Produced via immunoSEQ multiplex PCR; TCRdb's table is partial and in-frame only. The sample includes over 250,000 clones, none of them occurring once. Overall study results and limits: Scalp samples also yield sequences of resident alphabeta T cells from normal skin. Patients shared TCRs less clearly than mice did, possibly for HLA-related reasons. Affected scalp, especially in alopecia totalis/universalis, had a higher clonality than normal scalp did.

Researchers sorted pooled cutaneous lymph node cells on the basis of CD4, CD8alpha, NKG2D, NKG2ACE and other markers. Sequencing was done on a sample of CD4+ T cells sorted from a lymph node. The receptor's source is a C3H/HeJ mouse with alopecia areata. For this mouse line, the MHC haplotype is H2-k.

Incomplete CDR3 DNA: TGTGCCAGCAGTAGGGACAAATCTAGTCAAAAC. Residues: CASSRDKSSQN. The CDR3 reads in full as CASSRDKSSQNTLYF. The chain uses TRBV19 and TRBJ2-4; possible D gene TRBD1, 6 bases. Read sequence stops 4 residues before the CDR3 end, and the germline J gene provides the missing end. Trimming shortened V by 3 bases and J by 0 bases, and 11 bases separated the two germline ends. Germline CDR1 reads FNHDT; CDR2 reads SITEND (reference sequence). CDR3 length: 15 amino acids.